The source of this TCR beta chain is a study of blood T cell repertoires in COVID-19. Across the whole study: There were acute and convalescent COVID-19 samples, and they came from the United States, Italy and Spain.

This CDR3 spans 16 amino acids. Germline-derived CDR1 and CDR2 are LGHDT and YNNKEL (reference sequence). Trimming took 1 base from V and 2 from J, leaving 12 bases between them. Authors' processing steps: Estimated nucleated cell counts came from reference gene primer amplification. TCRdb keeps only in-frame clones here, not all; method: immunoSEQ multiplex PCR. That table is the source of V, J and clone size, and D and trimming were worked out from the DNA. The table includes about 140,000 clones, 80% to 85% detected once. The V gene is TRBV3-1 (or the pseudogene TRBV3-2), the J gene TRBJ2-1, with TRBD2 as a possible D gene (6 bases). This sequence was found in a human donor in a cohort sampled during active COVID-19. The sample consisted of peripheral blood. CDR3 bases: TGTGCCAGCAGCCAAGTACTGGCGGGGCCCTACAATGAGCAGTTCTTC. Its protein product is CASSQVLAGPYNEQFF.